Below, one T cell receptor beta chain is given with its context. This sample is part of a study of radiation and T cells in renal cell carcinoma. The repertoire was sequenced with immunoSEQ multiplex PCR; TCRdb's copy has only in-frame clones and lacks some. Among 70,000 to 90,000 clones, just over 85% were seen once, and the ten largest hold around 21%. Germline CDR1 reads SGHTA; CDR2 reads FQGNSA. CDR3 size: 13 residues. V was shortened by 4 bases and J by 1 base, with 7 bases between the two germline ends. Stated time point: blood 2 weeks post-SBRT. Treatment denoted: 15 Gy SBRT to primary tumor, nephrectomy 4 weeks later. Blood was sampled at baseline, 2 weeks and 4 weeks after SBRT.

The origin of this receptor is a woman aged 45 to 65 with renal cell carcinoma. The genes are TRBV7-2 and TRBJ1-1; no clear D gene. The material was blood, obtained from a patient whose treatment included radiotherapy and nephrectomy. The CDR3 loop reads CASSWGKNTEAFF. DNA of the CDR3: TGTGCCAGCAGCTGGGGTAAGAACACTGAAGCTTTCTTT.